This T cell receptor beta chain came from a study of shared T cell receptors in the human thymus. The V end was cut by 4 bases, the J end by 0 bases, with 13 bases between. The CDR3 runs 17 residues. The germline V gene has CDR1 SEHNR and CDR2 FQNEAQ (reference sequence). Here immunoSEQ multiplex PCR was the method, and the copy in TCRdb shows in-frame clones only, minus some. Here the sample spans more than 550,000 clones, around 87% being singletons. These sequences were also reported in another study, on human thymus T cells. That source adds: Corrective surgery for congenital heart defects was being performed on the healthy Finnish infants who were the donors. Corrective cardiac surgery supplied the resected thymus tissue. Within thymic and blood repertoires, V and J gene usage appeared to be biased. Unrelated individuals had highly overlapping thymic repertoires, as reported in related research.

The TCR was taken from a boy under two years old with a congenital heart defect. V and J are TRBV7-9 and TRBJ1-6; tentative D call: TRBD1 (5 bases). Specimen: thymocytes. Written as DNA, the CDR3 is TGTGCCAGCAGCTCAATCCACGACAGCTCCTATAATTCACCCCTCCACTTT. Translated, it gives CASSSIHDSSYNSPLHF. Drawing the rest from reference TRBV7-9 and TRBJ1-6, the complete variable domain is DTGVSQNPRHKITKRGQNVTFRCDPISEHNRLYWYRQTLGQGPEFLTYFQNEAQLEKSRLLSDRFSAERPKGSFSTLEIQRTEQGDSAMYLCASSSIHDSSYNSPLHFGNGTRLTVT.